The present T cell receptor (beta chain) was sequenced within a study of blood T cell repertoires in COVID-19. Study information: The cDNA or gDNA used as material had been derived from T cells, B-cell-depleted T cells, or PBMCs.

CDR1 MGHDK and CDR2 SYGVNS come from the germline V gene. V was cut by 4 bases and J by 3 bases, with 9 bases left in between. The CDR3 extends over 14 amino acids. This clone was seen just once. Only in-frame clones appear in the TCRdb table, and some are missing; sequencing was by immunoSEQ multiplex PCR. The repertoire includes hundreds of thousands of clones, 84% of them detected once, and around 18% sits in the top ten. Sequencing used peripheral blood. The source of this sequence is a woman aged 80 or over with active or convalescent COVID-19. The rearrangement links TRBV25-1 to TRBJ2-2, with D possibly matching TRBD2 (5 bases). The CDR3 DNA reads as TGTGCCAGCAGTGCGGACTCCTACACCGGGGAGCTGTTTTTT. This codes for CASSADSYTGELFF.